This T cell receptor (beta chain) originates from a study of technical replicates of blood from several donors (dated by TCRdb to 2017 to 2019). The library came from the immunoSEQ multiplex PCR assay. The table was pulled from immuneACCESS by TCRdb, which kept in-frame rearrangements only. Such tables lose some clones; where checked, under half of the loss comes from unresolved V genes, and the rest has no known cause. This sample holds around 78,000 clones; around 94% were observed only once. Around 0.25% of the sample comes from the top ten. For this clone: Its antigen is still unknown. No much larger clone is present one base from it, and per-base qualities are unavailable.

As encoded in the germline V gene, CDR1 is MGHRA while CDR2 is YSYEKL. Trimming removed 4 bases from V and 3 bases from J; the gene matches leave 6 bases unexplained. From the cysteine up to the phenylalanine, the CDR3 has a length of 15 residues. Just the 45-base CDR3 DNA is kept, in frame starting at base 1. Input material: T cells isolated from PBMCs. The source of this sequence is a human donor in good health. Here the chain combines TRBV4-1 and TRBJ2-1; the junction holds 7 bases that match TRBD1. The CDR3 reads CASSLDRAYYNEQFF. The base sequence is TGCGCCAGCAGCCTTGACAGGGCCTACTACAATGAGCAGTTCTTC.